The entry that follows covers one TCR beta chain sequence. The sample is drawn from a study of blood T cell repertoires in COVID-19. Looking at the study overall: Researchers got acute and convalescent COVID-19 samples from the United States, Italy and Spain. Sample material is recorded as cDNA or gDNA derived from T cells, B-cell-depleted T cells, or PBMCs.

Profiled with immunoSEQ multiplex PCR; TCRdb holds only in-frame clones, not every one. The sample lists a few hundred thousand clones; roughly nine tenths were seen once. This CDR3 is built from 14 residues. Germline CDR1 is SGDLS and CDR2 is YYNGEE. V dropped 4 bases and J dropped 10 bases, with 15 bases sitting between them. Sequenced sample: PBMCs or T cells enriched from blood (not recorded which). The source is a man aged 25 to 40 who had recovered from COVID-19. This chain connects TRBV9 to TRBJ1-6; perhaps TRBD1 as D (5 bases). CDR3 residues: CASSPWGVPSPLHF. CDR3 sequence (DNA): TGTGCCAGCAGCCCGTGGGGGGTACCATCACCCCTCCACTTT.